This T cell receptor (beta chain) was recovered during a study of CD8 T cells in Susac syndrome. General study results and limits: The TCR sequencing and HLA analysis in the study involved a relatively small number of individuals, as the study acknowledged.

In blood CD8+ and CD4+ T cells, TCR beta underwent sequencing. Negative isolation was applied to CD8+ and CD4+ T cells, and FACS enrichment was applied to TEMRA cells. CDR3 size: 14 residues. CDR1 DFQATT and CDR2 SNEGSKA come from the germline V gene (reference sequence). V shed 5 bases and J shed 0 bases, with 11 bases lying between them. About this clonotype itself: What it recognizes is unknown.

Reverse transcription used about 0.45 to 1 ug RNA and random hexamers. A multiplex approach, immunoSEQ multiplex PCR, amplified TCR beta CDR3 across 54 Vbeta and 13 Jbeta. From the immunoSEQ multiplex PCR reads, TCRdb called clonotypes with MiXCR, one entry per CDR3 protein. The profile shows about 130,000 distinct CDR3 sequences, over 85% of them singletons. The chain employs TRBV20-1 and TRBJ2-1; D call uncertain. The receptor comes from a human donor in good health. The specimen was CD4+ T cells from PBMCs. The chain's CDR3 is CSAQLHRSYNEQFF. The CDR3 DNA reads as TGCAGTGCTCAACTCCACCGCTCCTACAATGAGCAGTTCTTC.